This entry lists 17 T cell receptor beta chains sequenced from one sample in a study of CXCR3-negative and CXCR3-positive naive CD8 T cells. The study made its TRB cDNA libraries by 5' RACE, adding UMI labels. TCRdb reanalyzed the 5' RACE reads, giving one entry per CDR3 protein sequence and no DNA. The sample spans some 41,000 distinct CDR3 sequences; the ten largest clones claim approximately 11%. The source material was memory CD8+ T cells from blood. All receptors come from a human donor in good health. Some clones in this sample may be carry-over from other donors' samples.

CDR3 loop: CASSQVTGGQNTEAFF. The rearrangement links TRBV9 to TRBJ1-1; the D call of TRBD1 rests on TCRdb alone, since no DNA is present to check it. Germline V gives CDR1 SGDLS, CDR2 YYNGEE. This CDR3 spans 16 amino acids.

This sequence joins TRBV20-1 and TRBJ2-3; TCRdb's D call, TRBD1, is unchecked because there is no DNA. There are 17 residues in the CDR3. CDR1 and CDR2 from the germline V gene are DFQATT and SNEGSKA (reference sequence). CDR3 region: CSATVPRDRGSTDTQYF.

This clonotype is classed as medium-sized by frequency. CDR3: CASSSEGPGDIQYF. The chain links TRBV7-6 to TRBJ2-4; TCRdb names TRBD2, which stays unverified in the absence of DNA. Germline CDR1 reads SGHVS; CDR2 reads FNYEAQ. The CDR3 sequence is 14 residues long. Full variable domain (missing parts from reference TRBV7-6 and TRBJ2-4): GAGVSQSPRYKVTKRGQDVALRCDPISGHVSLYWYRQALGQGPEFLTYFNYEAQQDKSGLPNDRFSAERPEGSISTLTIQRTEQRDSAMYRCASSSEGPGDIQYFGAGTRLSVL.

The rearrangement joins TRBV14 to TRBJ2-1. In germline, CDR1 is SGHDN, CDR2 FVKESK. This CDR3 region has 13 residues. The CDR3 loop reads CASSQGTGNEQFF.

V is TRBV27 and J is TRBJ1-2; the TCRdb call, TRBD1, lacks DNA for checking. The V gene's germline CDR1 is MNHEY and CDR2 SMNVEV (reference sequence). The CDR3 runs 13 residues. CDR3 region: CASSLWSRESYTF.

This chain connects TRBV6-6 to TRBJ2-7; TCRdb calls TRBD1, which cannot be checked without DNA. CDR3 length: 14 residues. Germline V gives CDR1 MNHNY, CDR2 SVGAGI (reference sequence). CDR3 amino acids: CASSNRDRDYEQYF.

The V call is TRBV5-1, the J call TRBJ2-1. Germline V CDR1 and CDR2: SGHRS, YFSETQ. There are 15 residues in the CDR3. This CDR3 reads CASSYDMSSYNEQFF.

The rearrangement joins TRBV29-1 to TRBJ2-2; TCRdb gives TRBD2 as the D gene, but with no DNA this cannot be confirmed. Looked up from germline, CDR1 is SQVTM and CDR2 is ANQGSEA. CDR3 length equals 15 residues. This chain's CDR3 is CSVEERESNTGELFF.

The rearrangement links TRBV7-9 to TRBJ2-3. There are 14 residues in the CDR3. Per germline, CDR1 SEHNR and CDR2 FQNEAQ (reference sequence). The CDR3 loop reads CASSSPSSSDTQYF.

V usage is TRBV12-3 or TRBV12-4 and J usage is TRBJ2-3; no DNA is available, so the TRBD1 call from TCRdb remains unchecked. CDR3 length: 16 amino acids. This CDR3 reads CASSTLGGDSTDTQYF.

The chain is built from TRBV7-6 and TRBJ1-6; absent DNA, TCRdb's TRBD1 call cannot be checked. Per germline, CDR1 SGHVS and CDR2 FNYEAQ. The CDR3 sequence is 16 residues long. CDR3 loop: CASSSSYPGSHSPLHF.

The gene calls are TRBV7-8 and TRBJ2-3; TCRdb gives TRBD2 as the D gene, but with no DNA this cannot be confirmed. CDR1 is SGHVS and CDR2 is FQNEAQ in the germline V gene. The CDR3 has 16 residues. CDR3 loop: CASSSDTSGATDTQYF.

The CDR3 region is CASRGGGGEQFF. The chain couples TRBV4-2 to TRBJ2-1; the D call of TRBD2 rests on TCRdb alone, since no DNA is present to check it. Germline loops: CDR1 LGHNA, CDR2 YNFKEQ. The CDR3 length is 12 residues.

This clonotype registers medium-sized by frequency. CDR3 loop: CSVDDLDTQYF. V gene TRBV29-1 combines with J gene TRBJ2-3. Germline V CDR1 and CDR2: SQVTM, ANQGSEA. This CDR3 has 11 residues.

The CDR3: CSARDLIGGRPEKLFF. The chain combines TRBV20-1 with TRBJ1-4. CDR1 is DFQATT and CDR2 is SNEGSKA in the germline V gene (reference sequence). CDR3 size: 16 residues.

This chain connects TRBV28 to TRBJ2-4; absent DNA, TCRdb's TRBD1 call cannot be checked. The CDR3 is 17 residues long. Germline CDR1 and CDR2: MDHEN and SYDVKM. CDR3 sequence reads: CASSLSEGEIAKNIQYF.

The V and J genes are TRBV10-2 and TRBJ2-7. The CDR3 contains 15 residues. Germline V gives CDR1 WSHSY, CDR2 SAAADI. CDR3 residues: CASSESWGWTYEQYF.